This T cell receptor (beta chain) is from a study of response to subunit inactivated influenza vaccine. Germline values: CDR1 SGHRS, CDR2 YFSETQ. Trimming at V came to 4 bases and at J to 5 bases, leaving 11 bases not matched to a gene. This CDR3 spans 15 amino acids. MiXCR, applied by TCRdb to the RT-PCR reads, yields one record per CDR3 protein. The sample yields around 570,000 distinct CDR3 sequences, about 11% seen once. The data also belong to a second study, concerning T cells expressing NK-cell markers. That report notes: With UMIs, 5'RACE template switching was used to make TCR beta cDNA. Serological testing identified most of the eight sequenced donors as HCMV-seropositive and one as seronegative. For 6 or 7 donors, the dominant NKG2C+ clonotypes made up about 1.0-8% of their CD8+ T cells. Researchers report these clonotypes also headed the CD3+CD56-NKG2C+ fraction in a few donors. Uncertainty persisted over the HCMV specificity of expanded NKG2C+ T cell clones.

This sequence joins TRBV5-1 and TRBJ2-5, with 7 bases lining up with TRBD2. This clonotype originated in a man in his fifties or sixties who received an inactivated influenza vaccine. Sequencing was performed on PBMCs from blood, taken on the day of vaccination. CDR3 DNA: TGCGCCAGCAGCCCTAATGCAGCGGGATCGGAGACCCAGTACTTC. Encoded protein: CASSPNAAGSETQYF.